Listed here are 30 T cell receptor beta chains from one sample, sequenced in a study of blood T cell repertoires in COVID-19. Data came from immunoSEQ multiplex PCR; TCRdb stores just in-frame clones and leaves some out. Of 190,000 or so clones in the sample, roughly 87% were seen once. The sample was PBMCs or T cells enriched from blood (not recorded which). These receptors all stem from a woman aged 25 to 45 who had recovered from COVID-19.

The chain uses TRBV10-2 and TRBJ1-4, with 7 bases fitting TRBD1. Losses at the gene ends were 6 bases for V and 2 bases for J; bases not matched to a gene: 6. CDR1 is WSHSY, CDR2 SAAADI, per germline. This CDR3 has 15 residues. The CDR3: CASSLDRATNEKLFF. The CDR3 DNA reads as TGCGCCAGCAGCCTCGACAGGGCCACTAATGAAAAACTGTTTTTT.

This clone was detected once. V and J are TRBV2 and TRBJ2-7, with a tentative D call TRBD2 (6 bases). The ends were cut back, 6 bases at V and 2 bases at J, with 23 bases in the middle. The CDR3 sequence is 17 residues long. CDR1 and CDR2 (germline): SNHLY, FYNNEI. The CDR3 bases are TGTGCCAGCAGCCCATCCCCTAGCGCTACCTACACCTACGAGCAGTACTTC. Translating it yields CASSPSPSATYTYEQYF.

This clone has only one observation. The chain couples TRBV29-1 to TRBJ2-1; TRBD2 is a possible D gene (5 bases). Germline assignment: CDR1 SQVTM and CDR2 ANQGSEA. The V gene lost 7 bases and the J gene lost 9 bases, with 22 bases spanning the gap. This CDR3 has 14 residues. CDR3 residues: CSADSGLSGGEQFF. Here the CDR3 DNA reads TGCAGCGCCGACTCCGGACTCTCCGGCGGTGAGCAGTTCTTC.

The chain uses TRBV19 and TRBJ1-1; 7 nucleotides match TRBD1. The CDR3 loop spans 14 amino acids. The V and J ends lost 5 bases and 5 bases, in that order; junction bases with no gene match: 8. Germline assignment: CDR1 LNHDA and CDR2 SQIVND (reference sequence). The CDR3 DNA is TGTGCCAGTAGTCCTTCGACAGGGAGGACTGAAGCTTTCTTT. This sequence encodes CASSPSTGRTEAFF.

V gene TRBV30 combines with J gene TRBJ2-7, with D possibly TRBD2 on 6 matching bases. The ends were cut back, 0 bases at V and 6 bases at J, with 15 bases in the middle. The germline V gene has CDR1 GTSNPN and CDR2 SVGIG (reference sequence). This CDR3 spans 14 amino acids. CDR3 bases: TGTGCCTGGAGTGTATCCGGGCTCGGGGGCGAGCAGTACTTC. As protein: CAWSVSGLGGEQYF.

The chain links TRBV30 to TRBJ1-6, with TRBD1 as a possible D gene (6 bases). Germline CDR1 is GTSNPN and CDR2 is SVGIG (reference sequence). Trimming shortened V by 0 bases and J by 10 bases, and 19 bases separated the two germline ends. The CDR3 has 16 amino acids. CDR3 sequence: CAWSVPRSFRGSPLHF. The CDR3 DNA follows: TGTGCCTGGAGTGTTCCCCGAAGCTTCAGGGGATCACCCCTCCACTTT. The full variable domain, with the rest looked up from reference TRBV30 and TRBJ1-6, is SQTIHQWPATLVQPVGSPLSLECTVEGTSNPNLYWYRQAAGRGLQLLFYSVGIGQISSEVPQNLSASRPQDRQFILSSKKLLLSDSGFYLCAWSVPRSFRGSPLHFGNGTRLTVT.

This rearrangement joins TRBV5-5 to TRBJ2-7, with 11 bases that match TRBD2. This CDR3 region has 15 residues. Germline V gives CDR1 SGHKS, CDR2 YYEKEE (reference sequence). V was pared by 4 bases and J by 2 bases, with 5 bases of the junction left unmatched. In DNA form, the CDR3 reads TGTGCCAGCAGCGCGTCTAGCGGGGGGCCCTACGAGCAGTACTTC. Its translation is CASSASSGGPYEQYF.

The chain is built from TRBV6-5 and TRBJ1-1, with D perhaps TRBD1 (5 bases). The CDR3 runs 15 residues. The germline V and J ends were trimmed by 0 bases and 0 bases, with 8 bases remaining between them. The V gene's germline CDR1 is MNHEY and CDR2 SVGAGI. The CDR3 coding sequence is TGTGCCAGCAGTTACTCGTGGACACTGAACACTGAAGCTTTCTTT. Translated, it gives CASSYSWTLNTEAFF.

V usage is TRBV5-1 and J usage is TRBJ2-1; 8 bases match TRBD2. This CDR3 contains 15 residues. V shed 4 bases, J shed 1 base, and the junction held 4 bases outside the gene matches. Germline CDR1 SGHRS, CDR2 YFSETQ. The CDR3 loop reads CASSLASGSYNEQFF. CDR3 DNA: TGCGCCAGCAGCCTCGCTAGCGGGTCCTACAATGAGCAGTTCTTC.

This chain uses TRBV6-4 with TRBJ1-2; D not resolved. Looked up from germline, CDR1 is MRHNA and CDR2 is SNTAGT. The length of the CDR3 is 15 residues. V dropped 2 bases and J dropped 4 bases, with 14 bases sitting between them. Here the CDR3 DNA reads TGTGCCAGCAGTGACCCTTTTGATCAGTCCTATGGCTACACCTTC. Translation gives CASSDPFDQSYGYTF.

V gene TRBV5-1 combines with J gene TRBJ1-1; 7 bases agree with TRBD1. J was trimmed by 0 bases and V by 0 bases; bases with no gene match: 2. The CDR3 length is 15 residues. In germline, CDR1 is SGHRS, CDR2 YFSETQ. In DNA, the CDR3 is TGCGCCAGCAGCTTGGCTGGGACAGTGAACACTGAAGCTTTCTTT. Amino acids: CASSLAGTVNTEAFF.

This chain joins TRBV18 and TRBJ1-4; 10 nucleotides line up with TRBD1. CDR1 and CDR2 (germline): KGHSH, LQKENI. The CDR3 spans 15 residues. The trim removed 3 bases at V and 8 bases at J, leaving 6 bases unmatched. The CDR3 DNA sequence: TGTGCCAGCTCACCCGGACAGGGGGGTAGCGAAAAACTGTTTTTT. This encodes CASSPGQGGSEKLFF.

The V and J genes are TRBV6-5 and TRBJ2-2, with D perhaps matching TRBD2 (6 bases). The V gene's germline CDR1 is MNHEY and CDR2 SVGAGI. V was shortened by 2 bases and J by 3 bases, with 10 bases between the two germline ends. This CDR3 region has 15 residues. The CDR3 spells CASSYGWGDTGELFF. DNA of the CDR3: TGTGCCAGCAGTTACGGGTGGGGGGACACCGGGGAGCTGTTTTTT.

The CDR3 nucleotides are TGTGCCAGCAGTTACGGCCCGGGCGGGACTGAAGCTTTCTTT. Amino acid sequence: CASSYGPGGTEAFF. The gene calls are TRBV6-5 and TRBJ1-1; D remains unclear. The CDR3 contains 14 residues. Per the germline V gene, CDR1 is MNHEY and CDR2 is SVGAGI. Trimming left V 2 bases short and J 5 bases short, with 12 bases between.

The chain joins TRBV5-1 to TRBJ2-7, with D maybe TRBD2 (5 bases). Deletions cut 3 bases from V and 0 bases from J, with 13 bases between. Germline V gene lookup returns CDR1 SGHRS and CDR2 YFSETQ. This CDR3 has 15 residues. CDR3: CASSSDSFGSYEQYF. The CDR3 bases are TGCGCCAGCAGCTCGGACTCGTTTGGCTCCTACGAGCAGTACTTC.

The chain recombines TRBV7-6 with TRBJ2-7, with D possibly being TRBD2 (5 bases). Per germline, CDR1 SGHVS and CDR2 FNYEAQ. This CDR3 spans 13 amino acids. V was trimmed by 1 base and J by 6 bases, leaving 10 bases between them. CDR3 in amino acids: CASSLGGFGEQYF. CDR3 nucleotides: TGTGCCAGCAGCTTAGGAGGGTTCGGCGAGCAGTACTTC.

This clone came up a few times. V usage is TRBV5-1 and J usage is TRBJ1-5; D not certain. V was cut by 1 base and J by 6 bases, with 17 bases left in between. This CDR3 has 16 amino acids. In germline, CDR1 is SGHRS, CDR2 YFSETQ. This chain's CDR3 is CASSLNGDGDRQPQHF. CDR3 sequence (DNA): TGCGCCAGCAGCTTGAATGGCGACGGGGATCGTCAGCCCCAGCATTTT. The full variable domain, its missing parts supplied by reference TRBV5-1 and TRBJ1-5, is KAGVTQTPRYLIKTRGQQVTLSCSPISGHRSVSWYQQTPGQGLQFLFEYFSETQRNKGNFPGRFSGRQFSNSRSEMNVSTLELGDSALYLCASSLNGDGDRQPQHFGDGTRLSIL.

This rearrangement joins TRBV27 to TRBJ1-2; D might be TRBD1 (5 bases). From germline, CDR1 is MNHEY and CDR2 SMNVEV (reference sequence). The V end lost 0 bases, the J end lost 5 bases, and 13 bases lay between the germline ends. The CDR3 covers 15 residues. CDR3 protein: CASSLSPGGSYGYTF. CDR3 DNA: TGTGCCAGCAGTTTATCTCCGGGGGGATCGTATGGCTACACCTTC.

The chain recombines TRBV18 with TRBJ1-2; a weak D match, TRBD1 (5 bases). The V and J ends lost 2 bases and 8 bases respectively, with 24 bases between them. The V gene's germline CDR1 is KGHSH and CDR2 LQKENI. This CDR3 comprises 17 residues. In DNA, the CDR3 is TGTGCCAGCTCACCAGTCCCGTCGGCAGGGCCTCTGGAGGGCTACACCTTC. This encodes CASSPVPSAGPLEGYTF.

This clone is a singleton in its sample. This rearrangement joins TRBV7-9 to TRBJ1-4; tentatively, D is TRBD1 (5 bases). Germline CDR1 reads SEHNR; CDR2 reads FQNEAQ (reference sequence). This CDR3 has 17 residues. V lost 0 bases and J 3 bases, leaving 14 bases between the germline ends. CDR3 residues: CASSLAGLRLANEKLFF. CDR3 DNA sequence: TGTGCCAGCAGCTTAGCGGGACTGAGGCTGGCTAATGAAAAACTGTTTTTT.

The count of this clone is one. V is TRBV30 and J is TRBJ1-6; 7 positions agree with TRBD1. V dropped 0 bases and J dropped 7; count of bases not matched to a gene: 3. The CDR3 runs 14 residues. CDR1 GTSNPN and CDR2 SVGIG come from the germline V gene (reference sequence). CDR3 nucleotides: TGTGCCTGGAGTGTACTACAGGGGAATTCACCCCTCCACTTT. Translating gives CAWSVLQGNSPLHF.

The chain is built from TRBV30 and TRBJ1-2, with 7 bases fitting TRBD1. CDR1 and CDR2 from the germline V gene are GTSNPN and SVGIG (reference sequence). The CDR3 runs 15 residues. The junction had 6 bases not matched to a gene; V was cut back by 0 bases and J by 2 bases. CDR3 residues: CAWSVRLQGNYGYTF. CDR3 bases: TGTGCCTGGAGTGTACGTCTACAGGGGAACTATGGCTACACCTTC.

CDR3 sequence reads: CASTVYGGAEETQYF. The CDR3, as DNA: TGTGCCAGCACCGTGTATGGGGGGGCAGAAGAGACCCAGTACTTC. This chain links TRBV9 with TRBJ2-5; D may be TRBD2 (7 bases). V lost 6 bases and J 3 bases, leaving 18 bases between the germline ends. The CDR3 consists of 15 residues. Germline values: CDR1 SGDLS, CDR2 YYNGEE.

The CDR3 sequence is CASSPQAEAYEQYF. The CDR3, as DNA: TGTGCCAGCTCACCACAGGCAGAGGCCTACGAGCAGTACTTC. The rearrangement joins TRBV18 to TRBJ2-7; D uncertain. Germline V gene lookup returns CDR1 KGHSH and CDR2 LQKENI. Trimming pared 1 base from V and 2 bases from J, leaving 9 bases between. The CDR3 sequence is 14 residues long.

This clone was seen more than once but under ten times. The chain links TRBV4-1 to TRBJ1-2; D may be TRBD1 (6 bases). The V end lost 8 bases, the J end lost 7 bases, and 20 bases lay between the germline ends. CDR1 is MGHRA and CDR2 is YSYEKL in the germline V gene. The CDR3 totals 14 residues. DNA for the CDR3: TGCGCCAGCTCATCAGGGGCCGTGTTTCCTGGCTACACCTTC. Its protein is CASSSGAVFPGYTF.

To note about this clone: Because the CDR3's place on the DNA is in doubt, the DNA is left out and the CDR3 is given as listed by TCRdb. This chain links TRBV6-6 with TRBJ1-1; TRBD1 was called by the table and not checked on the DNA. The CDR3 adds up to 14 amino acids, both ends counted. Germline CDR1 is MNHNY and CDR2 is SVGAGI (reference sequence). CDR3 amino acids: CASSTSTGGTEAFF.

The chain employs TRBV4-3 and TRBJ2-5; no clear D. This CDR3 is 14 amino acids long. Trimming removed 2 bases at V and 4 bases at J, with 11 bases between. The germline V gene encodes CDR1 LGHNA and CDR2 YSLEER. CDR3 protein: CASSQNQLGETQYF. CDR3 nucleotides: TGCGCCAGCAGCCAAAACCAGCTAGGAGAGACCCAGTACTTC.

On this clone itself: At one boundary the junction diverges from the germline segment, which might be a read error. The chain carries TRBV7-7 and TRBJ2-1, with 7 bases matching TRBD2. Per the germline V gene, CDR1 is SSHAT and CDR2 is FNYEAQ (reference sequence). The length of the CDR3 is 15 residues. CDR3 sequence: CASSLALSGVYEQFF. CDR3 DNA: TGTGCTAGCAGCTTAGCGCTAAGCGGGGTCTACGAGCAGTTCTTC.

This clone was seen more than once but under ten times. The chain joins TRBV18 to TRBJ1-1; a weak D match, TRBD1 (5 bases). This CDR3 has 16 amino acids. The V and J ends lost 2 bases and 3 bases respectively, with 16 bases between them. Germline V gives CDR1 KGHSH, CDR2 LQKENI. CDR3 sequence: CASSPGQGGSYTEAFF. The CDR3 bases are TGTGCCAGCTCACCAGGGCAGGGAGGGTCGTACACTGAAGCTTTCTTT.

This chain's CDR3 is CASSVAVNREGSPLHF. The DNA for the CDR3 is TGTGCCAGCAGCGTAGCCGTGAACAGGGAAGGTTCACCCCTCCACTTT. The chain has TRBV9 and TRBJ1-6; possible D gene TRBD1, 6 bases. CDR1 SGDLS and CDR2 YYNGEE come from the germline V gene. The CDR3 extends over 16 amino acids. With 0 bases removed from V and 9 bases from J, the gap between germline ends came to 16 bases.